Listed below are T cell receptor beta chains from one sample, sequenced in a study of cytomegalovirus exposure and HLA in healthy donors. Sequencing was performed with immunoSEQ multiplex PCR; in TCRdb, only in-frame clones are kept and a portion is missing. The table lists about 94,000 clones, 81% of them singletons. Input material: PBMCs. All receptors come from a human donor in good health. Both conserved end residues are part of each CDR3. Fields, in order: clone size, V gene, J gene, CDR3 protein. Not all rows give a size; the values are once, few, many and, for expanded clones, a class.

few	TRBV5-4	TRBJ2-5	CASSYSQETQYF
NA	TRBV7-3	TRBJ2-7	CASSLRGGREQYF
NA	TRBV7-3	TRBJ2-5	CASAPGGSGETQYF
NA	TRBV7-2	TRBJ2-7	CASSLSSGNFYEQYF
NA	TRBV18	TRBJ1-1	CASSALRQGGEAFF
NA	TRBV5-4	TRBJ1-1	CADSPTGTEAFF
NA	TRBV7-9	TRBJ1-2	CASSLGGGYGYTF
once	TRBV28	TRBJ1-5	CASRPQVNQPQHF
NA	TRBV6-6	TRBJ2-5	CASSYSPRGSETQYF
NA	TRBV23-1	TRBJ1-1	CASSPTAEGGFAMNTEAFF
NA	TRBV5-1	TRBJ1-1	CASSLGPSVNTEAFF
NA	TRBV7-8	TRBJ1-2	CASRSRYGYTF
NA	TRBV7-8	TRBJ2-1	CASSLGQGNLRSYNEQFF
NA	TRBV19	TRBJ1-1	CATGTGINTEAFF
NA	TRBV5-8	TRBJ1-6	CASSFNRVRSPLHF
NA	TRBV19	TRBJ1-4	CASSIRGQGGEKLFF
NA	TRBV4-1	TRBJ2-1	CASSPTSGASSYNEQFF
NA	TRBV5-5	TRBJ2-5	CASSLQGTETQYF
NA	TRBV5-4	TRBJ2-6	CASSLAGSSGANVLTF
NA	TRBV27	TRBJ2-1	CASSRPGEDYNEQFF
many	TRBV5-8	TRBJ1-1	CASSLSPRPLNTEAFF
NA	TRBV14	TRBJ1-5	CASSQDAGAVQPQHF
NA	TRBV15	TRBJ2-1	CATSRAGGRGGMNEQFF
NA	TRBV14	TRBJ2-2	CASSQRTSGRGPGELFF
NA	TRBV21-1	TRBJ2-1	CASSKEPRDLTNGQFF
NA	TRBV21-1	TRBJ2-6	CASTGGSMGANVLTF
NA	TRBV15	TRBJ2-1	CATSRPDRDRGNEQFF
NA	TRBV29-1	TRBJ2-7	CSVHLTSQGEQYF
few	TRBV6-5	TRBJ1-6	CASSRQQRNSPLHF
NA	TRBV29-1	TRBJ2-7	CSVQGSASYEQYF
NA	TRBV19	TRBJ1-5	CASSMGQGYQPQHF
once	TRBV7-2	TRBJ2-3	CASQGGAGLNTDTQYF
few	TRBV5-4	TRBJ2-2	CASSLGRGQARGELFF
NA	TRBV5-1	TRBJ2-1	CASRLGLAGYNEQFF
NA	TRBV27	TRBJ1-4	CASSGYGTGDEKLFF
NA	TRBV5-1	TRBJ2-3	CASSLGLSGFDTQYF
NA	TRBV27	TRBJ2-3	CASTLAGGSTDTQYF
NA	TRBV6-1	TRBJ1-6	CASSTTGGYNSPLHF
NA	TRBV4-3	TRBJ2-2	CASSQAPSSGELFF